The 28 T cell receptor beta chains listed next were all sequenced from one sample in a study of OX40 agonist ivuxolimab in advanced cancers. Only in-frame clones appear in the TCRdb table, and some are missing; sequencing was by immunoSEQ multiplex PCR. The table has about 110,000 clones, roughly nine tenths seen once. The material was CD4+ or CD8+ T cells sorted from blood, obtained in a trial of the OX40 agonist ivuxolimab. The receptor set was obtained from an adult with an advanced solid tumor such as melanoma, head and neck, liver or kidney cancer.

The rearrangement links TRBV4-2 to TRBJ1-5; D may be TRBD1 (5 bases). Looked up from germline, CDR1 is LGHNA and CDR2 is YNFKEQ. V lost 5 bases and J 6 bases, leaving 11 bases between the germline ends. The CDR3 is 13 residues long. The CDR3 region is CASSTSGGQPQHF. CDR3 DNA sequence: TGTGCCAGCAGCACCTCCGGGGGTCAGCCCCAGCATTTT.

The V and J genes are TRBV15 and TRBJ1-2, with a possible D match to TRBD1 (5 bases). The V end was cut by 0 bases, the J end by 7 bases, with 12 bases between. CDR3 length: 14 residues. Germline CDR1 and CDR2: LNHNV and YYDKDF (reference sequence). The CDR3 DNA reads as TGTGCCACCAGCAGAGATAAAACAGGAGGTGGCTACACCTTC. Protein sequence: CATSRDKTGGGYTF.

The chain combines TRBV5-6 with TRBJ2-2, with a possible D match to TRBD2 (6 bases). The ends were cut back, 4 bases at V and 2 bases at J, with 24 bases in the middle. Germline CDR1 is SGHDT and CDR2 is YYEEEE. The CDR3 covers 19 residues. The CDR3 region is CASSGKIGIWDLNTGELFF. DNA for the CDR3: TGTGCCAGCAGCGGAAAAATCGGCATTTGGGACTTAAACACCGGGGAGCTGTTTTTT. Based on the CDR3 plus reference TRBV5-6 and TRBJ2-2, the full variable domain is DAGVTQSPTHLIKTRGQQVTLRCSPKSGHDTVSWYQQALGQGPQFIFQYYEEEERQRGNFPDRFSGHQFPNYSSELNVNALLLGDSALYLCASSGKIGIWDLNTGELFFGEGSRLTVL.

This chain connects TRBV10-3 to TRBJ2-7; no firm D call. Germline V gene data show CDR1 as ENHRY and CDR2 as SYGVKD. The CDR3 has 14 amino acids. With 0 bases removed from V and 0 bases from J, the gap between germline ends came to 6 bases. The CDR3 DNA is TGTGCCATCAGTGAGTCACGGAGCTCCTACGAGCAGTACTTC. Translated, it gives CAISESRSSYEQYF.

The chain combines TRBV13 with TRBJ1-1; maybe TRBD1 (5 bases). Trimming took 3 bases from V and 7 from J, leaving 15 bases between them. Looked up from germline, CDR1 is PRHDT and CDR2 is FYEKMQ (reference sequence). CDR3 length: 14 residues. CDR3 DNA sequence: TGTGCCAGCAGCTTGGTCCGGCAGGGCAATGAAGCTTTCTTT. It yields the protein CASSLVRQGNEAFF.

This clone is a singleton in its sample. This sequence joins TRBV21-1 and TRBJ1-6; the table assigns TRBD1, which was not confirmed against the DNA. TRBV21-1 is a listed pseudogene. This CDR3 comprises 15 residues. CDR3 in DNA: TGTGCCAGCAGCAATCTCAGGGGCGGTAATTCACCCCTCCACTTT. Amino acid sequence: CASSNLRGGNSPLHF.

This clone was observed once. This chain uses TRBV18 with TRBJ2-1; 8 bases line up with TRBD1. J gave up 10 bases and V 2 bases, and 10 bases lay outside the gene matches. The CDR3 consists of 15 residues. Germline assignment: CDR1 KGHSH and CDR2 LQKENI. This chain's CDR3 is CASSPTRTGHWEQFF. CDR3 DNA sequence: TGTGCCAGCTCACCAACCCGGACAGGGCATTGGGAGCAGTTCTTC.

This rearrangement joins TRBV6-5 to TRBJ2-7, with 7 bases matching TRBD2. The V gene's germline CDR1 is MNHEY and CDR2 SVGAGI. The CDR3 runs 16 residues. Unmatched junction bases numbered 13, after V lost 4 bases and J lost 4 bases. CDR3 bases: TGTGCCAGCAGTTCCCCTCGGGAGCGGGGAGAGTACGAGCAGTACTTC. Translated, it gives CASSSPRERGEYEQYF.

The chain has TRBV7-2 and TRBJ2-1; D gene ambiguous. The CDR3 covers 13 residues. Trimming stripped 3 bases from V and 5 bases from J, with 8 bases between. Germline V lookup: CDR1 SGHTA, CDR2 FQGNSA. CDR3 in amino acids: CASSLSTDNEQFF. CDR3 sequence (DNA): TGTGCCAGCAGCTTGAGTACAGACAATGAGCAGTTCTTC.

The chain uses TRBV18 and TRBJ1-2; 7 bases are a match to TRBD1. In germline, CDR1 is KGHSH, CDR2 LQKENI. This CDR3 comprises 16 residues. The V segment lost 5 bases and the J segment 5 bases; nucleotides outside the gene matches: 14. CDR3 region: CASSKVGTDLSYGYTF. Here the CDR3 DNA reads TGTGCCAGCTCAAAGGTCGGGACAGACTTATCTTATGGCTACACCTTC.

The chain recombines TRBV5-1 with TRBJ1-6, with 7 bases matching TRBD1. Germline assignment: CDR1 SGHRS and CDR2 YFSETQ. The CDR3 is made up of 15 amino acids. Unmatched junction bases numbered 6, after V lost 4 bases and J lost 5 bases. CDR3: CASSQGQPNNSPLHF. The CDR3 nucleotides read TGCGCCAGCAGCCAGGGACAGCCTAATAATTCACCCCTCCACTTT.

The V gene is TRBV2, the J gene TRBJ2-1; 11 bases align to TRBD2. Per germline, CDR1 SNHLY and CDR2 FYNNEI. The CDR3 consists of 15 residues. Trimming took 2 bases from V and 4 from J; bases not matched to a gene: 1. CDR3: CASSELAGGYNEQFF. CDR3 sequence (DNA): TGTGCCAGCAGTGAACTAGCGGGGGGATACAATGAGCAGTTCTTC. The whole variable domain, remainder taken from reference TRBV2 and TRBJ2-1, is EPEVTQTPSHQVTQMGQEVILRCVPISNHLYFYWYRQILGQKVEFLVSFYNNEISEKSEIFDDQFSVERPDGSNFTLKIRSTKLEDSAMYFCASSELAGGYNEQFFGPGTRLTVL.

The CDR3 region has the DNA TGTGCCAGCAGCTTTGGGGCCCTGGTGGTGGCTTTCTTT. This codes for CASSFGALVVAFF. The chain has TRBV7-9 and TRBJ1-1, with D maybe TRBD1 (5 bases). Trimming pared 3 bases from V and 11 bases from J, leaving 16 bases between. Germline V CDR1 and CDR2: SEHNR, FQNEAQ (reference sequence). The CDR3 is made up of 13 amino acids. Filled out from reference TRBV7-9 and TRBJ1-1, the complete variable domain reads DTGVSQNPRHKITKRGQNVTFRCDPISEHNRLYWYRQTLGQGPEFLTYFQNEAQLEKSRLLSDRFSAERPKGSFSTLEIQRTEQGDSAMYLCASSFGALVVAFFGQGTRLTVV.

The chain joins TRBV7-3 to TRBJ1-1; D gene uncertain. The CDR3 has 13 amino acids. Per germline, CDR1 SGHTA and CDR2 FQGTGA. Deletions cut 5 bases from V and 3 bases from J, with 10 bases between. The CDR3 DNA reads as TGTGCCAGCAGCCCCGGGAAGGACACTGAAGCTTTCTTT. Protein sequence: CASSPGKDTEAFF.

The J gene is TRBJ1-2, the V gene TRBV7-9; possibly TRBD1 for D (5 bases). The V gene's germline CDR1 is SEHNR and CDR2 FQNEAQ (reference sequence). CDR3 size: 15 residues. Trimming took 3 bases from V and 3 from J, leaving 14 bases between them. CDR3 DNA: TGTGCCAGCAGCTTGGGTCGGGCAGGGTACTATGGCTACACCTTC. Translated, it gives CASSLGRAGYYGYTF.

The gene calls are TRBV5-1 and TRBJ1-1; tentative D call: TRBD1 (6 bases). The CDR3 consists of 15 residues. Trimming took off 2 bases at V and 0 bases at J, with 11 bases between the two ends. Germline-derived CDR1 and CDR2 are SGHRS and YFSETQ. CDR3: CASSFSGQLNTEAFF. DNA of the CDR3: TGCGCCAGCAGCTTTTCGGGACAACTGAACACTGAAGCTTTCTTT.

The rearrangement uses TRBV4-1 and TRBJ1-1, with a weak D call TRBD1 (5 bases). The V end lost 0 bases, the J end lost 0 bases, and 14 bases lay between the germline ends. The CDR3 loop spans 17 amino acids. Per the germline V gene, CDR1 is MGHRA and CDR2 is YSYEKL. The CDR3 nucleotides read TGCGCCAGCAGCCAAGAATTTAGGCGGGGGATGAACACTGAAGCTTTCTTT. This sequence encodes CASSQEFRRGMNTEAFF.

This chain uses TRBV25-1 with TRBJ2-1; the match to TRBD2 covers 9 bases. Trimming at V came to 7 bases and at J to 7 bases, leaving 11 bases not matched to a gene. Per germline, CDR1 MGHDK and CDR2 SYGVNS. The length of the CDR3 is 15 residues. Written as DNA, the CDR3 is TGTGCCAGCAAAAGGGCGGGGGGGAGTAAGAATGAGCAGTTCTTC. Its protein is CASKRAGGSKNEQFF.

The CDR3 DNA reads as TGTGCCATCAGTGAGTCGTTGGCAGCGCGCTCTGGAAACACCATATATTTT. It specifies CAISESLAARSGNTIYF. The chain recombines TRBV10-3 with TRBJ1-3; D not resolved. Germline CDR1 ENHRY, CDR2 SYGVKD. Trimming removed 0 bases at V and 0 bases at J, with 12 bases between. The CDR3 is 17 amino acids.

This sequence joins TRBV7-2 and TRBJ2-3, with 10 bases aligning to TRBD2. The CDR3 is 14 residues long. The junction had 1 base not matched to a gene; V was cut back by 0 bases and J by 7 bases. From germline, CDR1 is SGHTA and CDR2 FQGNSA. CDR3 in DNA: TGTGCCAGCAGCTTAGCGACTAGCGGGTATACGCAGTATTTT. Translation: CASSLATSGYTQYF.

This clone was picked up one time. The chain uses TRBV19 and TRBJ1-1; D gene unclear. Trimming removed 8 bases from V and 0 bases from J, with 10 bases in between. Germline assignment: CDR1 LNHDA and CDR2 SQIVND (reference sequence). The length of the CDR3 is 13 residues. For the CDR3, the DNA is TGTGCCAGTCAGCGACCGTTGAACACTGAAGCTTTCTTT. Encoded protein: CASQRPLNTEAFF.

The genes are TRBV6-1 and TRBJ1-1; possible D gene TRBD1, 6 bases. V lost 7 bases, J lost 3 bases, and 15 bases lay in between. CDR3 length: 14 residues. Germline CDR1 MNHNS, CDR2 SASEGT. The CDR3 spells CASKQGGVDTEAFF. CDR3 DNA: TGTGCCAGCAAACAGGGCGGGGTGGACACTGAAGCTTTCTTT.

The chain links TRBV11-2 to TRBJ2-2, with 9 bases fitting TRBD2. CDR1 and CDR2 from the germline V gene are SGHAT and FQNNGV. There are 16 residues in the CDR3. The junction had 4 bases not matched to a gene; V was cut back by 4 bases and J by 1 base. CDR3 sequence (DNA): TGTGCCAGCAGCTCCGGACTAGCGCAGAACACCGGGGAGCTGTTTTTT. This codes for CASSSGLAQNTGELFF.

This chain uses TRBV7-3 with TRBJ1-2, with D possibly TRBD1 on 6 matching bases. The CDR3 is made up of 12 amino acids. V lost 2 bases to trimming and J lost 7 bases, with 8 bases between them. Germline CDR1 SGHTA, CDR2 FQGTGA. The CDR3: CASSLARGGYTF. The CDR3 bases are TGTGCCAGCAGCTTAGCCAGGGGTGGCTACACCTTC.

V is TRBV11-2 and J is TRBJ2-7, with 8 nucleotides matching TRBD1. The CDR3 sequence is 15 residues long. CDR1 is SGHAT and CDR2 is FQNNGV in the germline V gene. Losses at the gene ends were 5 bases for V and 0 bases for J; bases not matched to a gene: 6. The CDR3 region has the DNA TGTGCCAGCAGCACGACAGGGGCTTACTCCTACGAGCAGTACTTC. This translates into CASSTTGAYSYEQYF.

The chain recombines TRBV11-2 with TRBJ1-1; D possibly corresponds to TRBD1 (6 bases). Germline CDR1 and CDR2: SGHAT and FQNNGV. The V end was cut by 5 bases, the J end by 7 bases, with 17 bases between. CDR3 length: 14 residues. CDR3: CASSHETGSLEAFF. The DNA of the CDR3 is TGTGCCAGCAGCCATGAGACAGGCTCACTTGAAGCTTTCTTT.

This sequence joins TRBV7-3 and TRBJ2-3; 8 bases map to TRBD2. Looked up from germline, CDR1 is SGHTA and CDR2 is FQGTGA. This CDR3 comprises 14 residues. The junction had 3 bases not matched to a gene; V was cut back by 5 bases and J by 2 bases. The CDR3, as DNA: TGTGCCAGCAGCCCGGGACTAGACACAGATACGCAGTATTTT. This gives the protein CASSPGLDTDTQYF.

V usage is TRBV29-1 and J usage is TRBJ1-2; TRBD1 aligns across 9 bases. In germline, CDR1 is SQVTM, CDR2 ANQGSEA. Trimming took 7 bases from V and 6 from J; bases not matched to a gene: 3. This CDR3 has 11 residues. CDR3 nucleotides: TGCAGCGGTACAGGGGGCCATGGCTACACCTTC. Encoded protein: CSGTGGHGYTF.